Listed below are T cell receptor beta chains from one sample, sequenced in a study of Ad26.COV2.S vaccination and SARS-CoV-2 variants. Method: immunoSEQ multiplex PCR; TCRdb's copy keeps in-frame clones and lacks some. The table lists hundreds of thousands of clones, about 88% of them singletons, with approximately 2.5% in the top ten. This sample comprised peripheral blood, obtained in a trial of Ad26.COV2.S vaccine versus placebo. The receptors were sampled from a person between 18 and 60 years old who received the Ad26.COV2.S COVID-19 vaccine or a placebo. Both conserved end residues are part of each CDR3. The D gene is left open where the match is weak. Part of the rows lack a size; the others show once, few, many or a class for expanded clones.

J gene: TRBJ2-7; clone size: few; D gene: TRBD1; V gene: TRBV19; CDR3 protein: CASSNRGFLYEQYF; CDR3 DNA: TGTGCCAGTAGTAACAGGGGTTTCCTCTACGAGCAGTACTTC
J gene: TRBJ2-5; clone size: .; D gene: TRBD2; V gene: TRBV7-2; CDR3 protein: CASSLARIAGGETQYF; CDR3 DNA: TGTGCCAGCAGCTTAGCGAGAATAGCGGGAGGAGAGACCCAGTACTTC
J gene: TRBJ2-6; clone size: .; D gene: .; V gene: TRBV4-2; CDR3 protein: CASSPHSGSGANVLTF; CDR3 DNA: TGTGCCAGCAGCCCCCATAGCGGCTCTGGGGCCAACGTCCTGACTTTC
J gene: TRBJ2-5; clone size: .; D gene: .; V gene: TRBV6-5; CDR3 protein: CASSYSWASQETQYF; CDR3 DNA: TGTGCCAGCAGTTACTCATGGGCTAGCCAAGAGACCCAGTACTTC
J gene: TRBJ1-1; clone size: .; D gene: .; V gene: TRBV5-1; CDR3 protein: CASSSGTMNTEAFF; CDR3 DNA: TGCGCCAGCAGCTCCGGAACCATGAACACTGAAGCTTTCTTT
J gene: TRBJ1-6; clone size: .; D gene: .; V gene: TRBV7-2; CDR3 protein: CASSLNPTGNSPLHF; CDR3 DNA: TGTGCCAGCAGCTTAAATCCGACAGGCAATTCACCCCTCCACTTT
J gene: TRBJ1-5; clone size: .; D gene: .; V gene: TRBV27; CDR3 protein: CASSSRGQPQHF; CDR3 DNA: TGTGCCAGCAGTTCCAGGGGTCAGCCCCAGCATTTT
J gene: TRBJ2-1; clone size: .; D gene: .; V gene: TRBV2; CDR3 protein: CASSDEYSNEQFF; CDR3 DNA: TGTGCCAGCAGTGACGAATACAGCAATGAGCAGTTCTTC
J gene: TRBJ2-1; clone size: .; D gene: .; V gene: TRBV7-2; CDR3 protein: CASSPNVHSYNEQFF; CDR3 DNA: TGTGCCAGCAGCCCTAATGTGCACTCCTACAATGAGCAGTTCTTC
J gene: TRBJ2-2; clone size: .; D gene: .; V gene: TRBV28; CDR3 protein: CASSLATGELFF; CDR3 DNA: TGTGCCAGCAGTTTGGCCACCGGGGAGCTGTTTTTT
J gene: TRBJ1-6; clone size: .; D gene: .; V gene: TRBV3-1/TRBV3-2; CDR3 protein: CASSHGQPAPLHF; CDR3 DNA: TGTGCCAGCAGCCATGGACAGCCAGCTCCCCTCCACTTT
J gene: TRBJ2-3; clone size: .; D gene: .; V gene: TRBV19; CDR3 protein: CASSTRGDLPDTQYF; CDR3 DNA: TGTGCCAGTAGTACCCGCGGGGATCTCCCAGATACGCAGTATTTT
J gene: TRBJ1-6; clone size: .; D gene: .; V gene: TRBV3-1/TRBV3-2; CDR3 protein: CASSQGESRDIWNSPLHF; CDR3 DNA: TGTGCCAGCAGCCAAGGAGAAAGCCGGGACATATGGAATTCACCCCTCCACTTT
J gene: TRBJ2-1; clone size: .; D gene: .; V gene: TRBV7-3; CDR3 protein: CASSLLGPILFGEQFF; CDR3 DNA: TGTGCCAGCAGCTTACTGGGACCCATTCTTTTTGGTGAGCAGTTCTTC
J gene: TRBJ2-5; clone size: .; D gene: .; V gene: TRBV5-1; CDR3 protein: CASSFGRAFGETQYF; CDR3 DNA: TGCGCCAGCAGCTTTGGCAGGGCCTTCGGGGAGACCCAGTACTTC
J gene: TRBJ1-1; clone size: .; D gene: TRBD1; V gene: TRBV7-2; CDR3 protein: CASSATGGGTEAFF; CDR3 DNA: TGTGCCAGCAGCGCGACAGGGGGGGGCACTGAAGCTTTCTTT
J gene: TRBJ2-6; clone size: .; D gene: .; V gene: TRBV7-2; CDR3 protein: CASSPGSGANVLTF; CDR3 DNA: TGTGCCAGCAGCCCTGGCTCTGGGGCCAACGTCCTGACTTTC
J gene: TRBJ1-2; clone size: .; D gene: .; V gene: TRBV28; CDR3 protein: CASSLREYGYTF; CDR3 DNA: TGTGCCAGCAGTTTACGGGAATATGGCTACACCTTC
J gene: TRBJ1-6; clone size: .; D gene: .; V gene: TRBV6-1; CDR3 protein: CASSEAYRSSYNSPLHF; CDR3 DNA: TGTGCCAGCAGTGAAGCGTACAGGAGCTCCTATAATTCACCCCTCCACTTT
J gene: TRBJ1-5; clone size: .; D gene: .; V gene: TRBV28; CDR3 protein: CASRGGDYQPQHF; CDR3 DNA: TGTGCCAGCAGGGGAGGAGACTATCAGCCCCAGCATTTT
J gene: TRBJ2-2; clone size: .; D gene: TRBD2; V gene: TRBV11-2; CDR3 protein: CASSFYPGLAGVPVGELFF; CDR3 DNA: TGTGCCAGCAGCTTCTACCCGGGACTAGCGGGGGTACCGGTCGGGGAGCTGTTTTTT
J gene: TRBJ2-5; clone size: .; D gene: .; V gene: TRBV6-2/TRBV6-3; CDR3 protein: CASSLGSLQETQYF; CDR3 DNA: TGTGCCAGCAGTTTGGGCAGCCTACAAGAGACCCAGTACTTC
J gene: TRBJ2-3; clone size: .; D gene: .; V gene: TRBV4-1; CDR3 protein: CASAPRTGGRPDTQYF; CDR3 DNA: TGCGCCAGCGCCCCTAGGACGGGGGGCCGACCAGATACGCAGTATTTT
J gene: TRBJ1-4; clone size: .; D gene: .; V gene: TRBV5-1; CDR3 protein: CASSPTGRANKKLFF; CDR3 DNA: TGCGCCAGCAGCCCGACGGGCAGGGCGAATAAAAAACTGTTTTTT
J gene: TRBJ1-1; clone size: .; D gene: .; V gene: TRBV4-3; CDR3 protein: CASSHSQWGEENTEAFF; CDR3 DNA: TGCGCCAGCAGCCACTCCCAATGGGGGGAAGAGAACACTGAAGCTTTCTTT
J gene: TRBJ2-1; clone size: once; D gene: .; V gene: TRBV7-2; CDR3 protein: CASSAGPAGEQFF; CDR3 DNA: TGTGCCAGCAGCGCCGGGCCGGCCGGGGAGCAGTTCTTC
J gene: TRBJ1-2; clone size: few; D gene: .; V gene: TRBV24-1; CDR3 protein: CATSDVGRNYGYTF; CDR3 DNA: TGTGCCACCAGTGATGTAGGGAGGAACTATGGCTACACCTTC
J gene: TRBJ2-3; clone size: .; D gene: TRBD2; V gene: TRBV6-4; CDR3 protein: CASSPLAGATDTQYF; CDR3 DNA: TGTGCCAGCAGTCCCCTAGCGGGGGCCACAGATACGCAGTATTTT
J gene: TRBJ1-2; clone size: .; D gene: .; V gene: TRBV5-4; CDR3 protein: CASSLEIRTLKGNYGYTF; CDR3 DNA: TGTGCCAGCAGCTTGGAGATCAGGACCCTCAAGGGTAACTATGGCTACACCTTC
J gene: TRBJ2-5; clone size: .; D gene: TRBD2; V gene: TRBV30; CDR3 protein: CAWGLAETQYF; CDR3 DNA: TGTGCCTGGGGACTAGCGGAGACCCAGTACTTC
J gene: TRBJ2-1; clone size: .; D gene: .; V gene: TRBV19; CDR3 protein: CASRGLAGDEQFF; CDR3 DNA: TGTGCCAGTCGTGGACTCGCCGGCGATGAGCAGTTCTTC
J gene: TRBJ2-2; clone size: .; D gene: .; V gene: TRBV2; CDR3 protein: CASSVLNTGELFF; CDR3 DNA: TGTGCCAGCAGTGTTTTAAACACCGGGGAGCTGTTTTTT
J gene: TRBJ2-3; clone size: few; D gene: TRBD1; V gene: TRBV24-1; CDR3 protein: CATSDSGTGRDTQYF; CDR3 DNA: TGTGCCACCAGTGATTCCGGGACAGGGAGGGATACGCAGTATTTT
J gene: TRBJ2-1; clone size: .; D gene: .; V gene: TRBV18; CDR3 protein: CASSAYNEQFF; CDR3 DNA: TGTGCCAGCTCAGCCTATAATGAGCAGTTCTTC
J gene: TRBJ1-3; clone size: .; D gene: .; V gene: TRBV6-5; CDR3 protein: CASRGAGAGNTIYF; CDR3 DNA: TGTGCCAGCAGGGGGGCTGGGGCTGGAAACACCATATATTTT
J gene: TRBJ2-3; clone size: .; D gene: .; V gene: TRBV20-1; CDR3 protein: CSARSRGAQYF; CDR3 DNA: TGCAGTGCTAGATCGCGCGGCGCGCAGTATTTT
J gene: TRBJ1-6; clone size: few; D gene: .; V gene: TRBV25-1; CDR3 protein: CASSEWEEWTPLHF; CDR3 DNA: TGTGCCAGCAGTGAATGGGAGGAGTGGACACCCCTCCACTTT
J gene: TRBJ1-5; clone size: few; D gene: .; V gene: TRBV18; CDR3 protein: CASSPASVIEVQPQHF; CDR3 DNA: TGTGCCAGCTCACCCGCATCCGTAATCGAGGTTCAGCCCCAGCATTTT
J gene: TRBJ2-3; clone size: .; D gene: .; V gene: TRBV7-6; CDR3 protein: CASSLGGADTQYF; CDR3 DNA: TGTGCCAGCAGCTTAGGGGGAGCAGATACGCAGTATTTT
J gene: TRBJ2-5; clone size: .; D gene: .; V gene: TRBV4-2; CDR3 protein: CASSQDGEVQYF; CDR3 DNA: TGTGCCAGCAGCCAAGATGGGGAGGTTCAATACTTC
J gene: TRBJ1-1; clone size: .; D gene: .; V gene: TRBV2; CDR3 protein: CASIQGISRDTEAFF; CDR3 DNA: TGTGCCAGCATTCAGGGGATCTCCAGGGACACTGAAGCTTTCTTT
J gene: TRBJ1-6; clone size: .; D gene: .; V gene: TRBV12-3/TRBV12-4; CDR3 protein: CASRIYNSPLHF; CDR3 DNA: TGTGCCAGCAGGATCTATAATTCACCCCTCCACTTT
J gene: TRBJ1-5; clone size: few; D gene: .; V gene: TRBV2; CDR3 protein: CASASRTDQPQHF; CDR3 DNA: TGTGCCAGCGCCAGTAGAACCGATCAGCCCCAGCATTTT
J gene: TRBJ2-3; clone size: .; D gene: .; V gene: TRBV6-1; CDR3 protein: CASSEGTIISTDTQYF; CDR3 DNA: TGTGCCAGCAGTGAAGGGACCATTATTAGCACAGATACGCAGTATTTT
J gene: TRBJ2-7; clone size: once; D gene: TRBD1; V gene: TRBV5-6; CDR3 protein: CASSWETGAEQYF; CDR3 DNA: TGTGCCAGCAGCTGGGAGACAGGGGCCGAGCAGTACTTC
J gene: TRBJ1-2; clone size: .; D gene: TRBD1; V gene: TRBV5-1; CDR3 protein: CASSLVGTGGGYTF; CDR3 DNA: TGCGCCAGCAGCTTGGTGGGGACAGGGGGTGGCTACACCTTC
J gene: TRBJ1-2; clone size: .; D gene: TRBD1; V gene: TRBV5-5; CDR3 protein: CASASTGDFGYTF; CDR3 DNA: TGTGCCAGCGCCTCTACAGGGGATTTTGGCTACACCTTC
J gene: TRBJ2-3; clone size: .; D gene: TRBD1; V gene: TRBV4-1; CDR3 protein: CASSRPGGDTQYF; CDR3 DNA: TGCGCCAGCAGCCGCCCAGGGGGAGATACGCAGTATTTT
J gene: TRBJ2-7; clone size: .; D gene: TRBD2; V gene: TRBV5-4; CDR3 protein: CASSLGPGGDYEQYF; CDR3 DNA: TGTGCCAGCAGCTTGGGACCGGGGGGGGATTACGAGCAGTACTTC